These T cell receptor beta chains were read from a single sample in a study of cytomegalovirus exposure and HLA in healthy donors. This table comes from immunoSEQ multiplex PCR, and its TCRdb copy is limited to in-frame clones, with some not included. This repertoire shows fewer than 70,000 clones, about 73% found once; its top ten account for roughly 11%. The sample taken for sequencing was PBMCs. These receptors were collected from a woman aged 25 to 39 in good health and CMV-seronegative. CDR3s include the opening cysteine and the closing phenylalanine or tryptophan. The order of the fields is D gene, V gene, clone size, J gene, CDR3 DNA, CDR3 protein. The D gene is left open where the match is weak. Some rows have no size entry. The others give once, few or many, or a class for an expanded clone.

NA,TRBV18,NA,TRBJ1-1,TGTGCCAGCTCAATCGACAGGAAGAACACTGAAGCTTTCTTT,CASSIDRKNTEAFF
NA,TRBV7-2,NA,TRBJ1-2,TGTGCCAGCAGCTTTTCCGGGACAACCCGCTATGGCTACACCTTC,CASSFSGTTRYGYTF
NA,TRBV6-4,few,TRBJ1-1,TGTGCCAGCAGTGAAGGGGAGAACACTGAAGCTTTCTTT,CASSEGENTEAFF
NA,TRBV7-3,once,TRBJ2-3,TGTGCCAGCAGCTTTGTTGGCGGAAGCACAGATACGCAGTATTTT,CASSFVGGSTDTQYF
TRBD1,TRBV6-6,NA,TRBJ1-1,TGTGCCAGCAGTTCGACAGGGGAGAGAACTGAAGCTTTCTTT,CASSSTGERTEAFF
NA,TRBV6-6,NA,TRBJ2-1,TGTGCCAGCAGTTCACAAGCGGCCCACTCGTACAATGAGCAGTTCTTC,CASSSQAAHSYNEQFF
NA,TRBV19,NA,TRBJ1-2,TGTGCCAGTAGTAAGGCAGGTGGATATGGCTACACCTTC,CASSKAGGYGYTF
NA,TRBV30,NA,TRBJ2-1,TGTGCCTGGAGTGAGACAGAAAATGAGCAGTTCTTC,CAWSETENEQFF
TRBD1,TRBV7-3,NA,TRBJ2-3,TGTGCCAGCAGCATTACAGGGGGCAGGACAGATACGCAGTATTTT,CASSITGGRTDTQYF
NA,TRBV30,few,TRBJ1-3,TGTGCCTGGAGTGTACAGAAGGTTTCGGGAAACACCATATATTTT,CAWSVQKVSGNTIYF
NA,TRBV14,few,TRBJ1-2,TGTGCCAGCAGCCAAGTTGGGGTAGCGGCCTATGGCTACACCTTC,CASSQVGVAAYGYTF
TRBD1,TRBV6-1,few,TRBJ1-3,TGTGCCAGCAACCTGGACAGGGAGCCTAGAAACACCATATATTTT,CASNLDREPRNTIYF
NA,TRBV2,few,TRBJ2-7,TGTGCCACGGTATACAGGGATTACGAGCAGTACTTC,CATVYRDYEQYF
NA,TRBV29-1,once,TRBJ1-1,TGCAGCGCCGGACTCAGGGGCATGAACACTGAAGCTTTCTTT,CSAGLRGMNTEAFF